This entry lists 28 T cell receptor beta chains sequenced from one sample in a study of CD8+CD57+ T cells in acquired aplastic anemia. Profiling that covered TCR beta VDJ and CDR3 relied on genomic DNA as its template. Each CDR3 protein gets one entry after TCRdb re-called the reads with MiXCR. Among fewer than 200,000 distinct CDR3 sequences, 35% to 55% were seen once, and the ten largest hold approximately 1%. Sequences were obtained from sorted CD4+, CD8+, or CD8+CD57+ T cells (not recorded which) from PBMCs. The receptors come from a human donor in good health.

CDR3 residues: CATSSLKGGTQYF. The CDR3 DNA reads TGTGCCACCAGCAGTCTCAAAGGAGGGACCCAGTACTTC. The chain uses TRBV15 and TRBJ2-5, with D possibly being TRBD2 (5 bases). The CDR3 spans 13 residues. V dropped 3 bases and J dropped 7 bases, with 12 bases sitting between them. From germline, CDR1 is LNHNV and CDR2 YYDKDF (reference sequence).

V usage is TRBV7-7 and J usage is TRBJ2-3; 13 nucleotides align to TRBD2. J was trimmed by 4 bases and V by 5 bases; bases with no gene match: 12. The germline V gene has CDR1 SSHAT and CDR2 FNYEAQ (reference sequence). CDR3 length: 18 residues. The CDR3 sequence: CASSATSGGAGGPDTQYF. CDR3 bases: TGTGCCAGCAGCGCAACTAGCGGGGGGGCCGGTGGTCCAGATACGCAGTATTTT.

This clonotype was counted ten times or more. The rearrangement joins TRBV10-3 to TRBJ1-1; D is unclear. V shed 6 bases and J shed 0 bases, with 8 bases lying between them. The CDR3 is 13 amino acids. The germline V gene has CDR1 ENHRY and CDR2 SYGVKD. This CDR3 is CAIRERLNTEAFF. The CDR3 DNA is TGTGCCATCAGGGAGAGGCTGAACACTGAAGCTTTCTTT.

This clonotype was counted ten times or more. The chain combines TRBV29-1 with TRBJ2-1, with D perhaps matching TRBD2 (5 bases). CDR3 size: 12 residues. Trimming removed 5 bases at V and 3 bases at J, with 8 bases between. CDR1 and CDR2 (germline): SQVTM, ANQGSEA. CDR3 sequence reads: CSVSGSYNEQFF. The CDR3 coding sequence is TGCAGCGTTTCGGGAAGCTACAATGAGCAGTTCTTC.

The CDR3 sequence: CASSVGGARGYTF. Here the CDR3 DNA reads TGTGCCAGCAGTGTCGGGGGGGCGCGTGGCTACACCTTC. This chain links TRBV25-1 with TRBJ1-2; weak D call: TRBD1 (6 bases). Germline CDR1 reads MGHDK; CDR2 reads SYGVNS. V shed 4 bases and J shed 7 bases, with 13 bases lying between them. There are 13 residues in the CDR3.

The rearrangement links TRBV6-5 to TRBJ1-1; no definite D call. V was trimmed by 4 bases and J by 2 bases, leaving 5 bases between them. The CDR3 has 12 residues. Per germline, CDR1 MNHEY and CDR2 SVGAGI. The CDR3: CASSFRNTEAFF. CDR3 DNA: TGTGCCAGCAGTTTCCGTAACACTGAAGCTTTCTTT.

This clonotype was picked up many times. The chain is built from TRBV9 and TRBJ2-7; D remains unclear. CDR1 and CDR2 from the germline V gene are SGDLS and YYNGEE. This CDR3 has 14 amino acids. V lost 4 bases and J 3 bases, leaving 14 bases between the germline ends. CDR3 sequence reads: CASSRSGRSYEQYF. CDR3 nucleotides: TGTGCCAGCAGCAGGTCAGGAAGAAGCTACGAGCAGTACTTC.

The table lists this clonotype with many counts. CDR3 sequence: CATSDSLGGEQYF. CDR3 sequence (DNA): TGTGCCACCAGTGATTCCCTAGGGGGCGAGCAGTACTTC. The chain is built from TRBV24-1 and TRBJ2-7; D possibly corresponds to TRBD1 (6 bases). V was pared by 2 bases and J by 6 bases, with 10 bases between. Germline loops: CDR1 KGHDR, CDR2 SFDVKD. This CDR3 is 13 amino acids long.

This clonotype was observed many times. The chain uses TRBV11-3 and TRBJ2-7; D is unresolved. The CDR3 loop spans 15 amino acids. CDR1 SGHNT and CDR2 YENEEA come from the germline V gene. With 0 bases removed from V and 0 bases from J, the gap between germline ends came to 9 bases. The CDR3 region has the DNA TGTGCCAGCAGCTTAGATCCTTCTAGCTCCTACGAGCAGTACTTC. It is translated as CASSLDPSSSYEQYF.

This clonotype was seen repeatedly, ten times or more. The chain is built from TRBV25-1 and TRBJ2-7, with D possibly TRBD1 on 6 matching bases. Trimming shortened V by 3 bases and J by 5 bases, and 14 bases separated the two germline ends. The CDR3 runs 14 residues. Germline V lookup: CDR1 MGHDK, CDR2 SYGVNS. The DNA for the CDR3 is TGTGCCAGCAGTGACTCCACCAGGGGAAACGAGCAGTACTTC. Its translation: CASSDSTRGNEQYF.

In its sample, this clonotype was seen many times. This sequence joins TRBV7-6 and TRBJ2-1; D is unresolved. CDR1 and CDR2 from the germline V gene are SGHVS and FNYEAQ. V was clipped by 1 base and J by 3 bases, with 7 bases between them. The CDR3 consists of 14 residues. The CDR3 here is CASSLGAGYNEQFF. The CDR3 bases are TGTGCCAGCAGCTTAGGGGCAGGCTACAATGAGCAGTTCTTC.

J is TRBJ1-4 and V is TRBV20-1; D possibly corresponds to TRBD1 (5 bases). Trimming cost V 5 bases and J 11 bases, with 18 bases left between them. The CDR3 covers 13 residues. CDR1 is DFQATT and CDR2 is SNEGSKA in the germline V gene (reference sequence). The CDR3 DNA sequence: TGCAGTGCTGGTCGGCAGGACAAAGGGAAACTGTTTTTT. Its protein is CSAGRQDKGKLFF.

There are many counts of this clonotype. The CDR3 DNA reads TGTGCCAGCAGCTTGGTTTCTAGCGGCACAGATACGCAGTATTTT. Amino acid sequence: CASSLVSSGTDTQYF. This sequence joins TRBV5-6 and TRBJ2-3; maybe TRBD2 (6 bases). The CDR3 extends over 15 amino acids. Germline CDR1 SGHDT, CDR2 YYEEEE. Trimming removed 0 bases at V and 1 base at J, with 9 bases between.

This chain links TRBV2 with TRBJ2-7; D gene uncertain. The CDR3 covers 12 residues. Deletions cut 7 bases from V and 1 base from J, with 8 bases between. Per germline, CDR1 SNHLY and CDR2 FYNNEI. The CDR3 nucleotides are TGTGCCAGCACTTCAGCTTCCTACGAGCAGTACTTC. Translation gives CASTSASYEQYF.

The DNA of the CDR3 is TGTGCCACCAGTGACCCGGACAGGGGAGGAAGGTCACCCCTCCACTTT. Translation gives CATSDPDRGGRSPLHF. The chain couples TRBV24-1 to TRBJ1-6, with 9 bases lining up with TRBD1. This CDR3 has 16 residues. V was pared by 4 bases and J by 10 bases, with 10 bases of the junction left unmatched. Looked up from germline, CDR1 is KGHDR and CDR2 is SFDVKD.

This clonotype was counted at least ten times. The chain is built from TRBV5-1 and TRBJ2-5, with 7 bases fitting TRBD1. The trim removed 4 bases at V and 9 bases at J, leaving 18 bases unmatched. There are 16 residues in the CDR3. Germline assignment: CDR1 SGHRS and CDR2 YFSETQ. The CDR3 loop is CASSKRDSLPAEAQYF. DNA of the CDR3: TGCGCCAGCAGCAAAAGGGACAGCCTCCCGGCTGAGGCCCAGTACTTC.

The chain couples TRBV7-3 to TRBJ2-1; D is perhaps TRBD1 (5 bases). CDR3 length equals 12 residues. Trimming removed 3 bases at V and 9 bases at J, with 9 bases between. Per the germline V gene, CDR1 is SGHTA and CDR2 is FQGTGA. For the CDR3, the DNA is TGTGCCAGCAGCTTCAACCAGGGTGAGCAGTTCTTC. It encodes CASSFNQGEQFF.

This clonotype was observed a few times. V is TRBV29-1 and J is TRBJ2-7; D uncertain. CDR1 is SQVTM, CDR2 ANQGSEA, per germline. CDR3 length equals 12 residues. V lost 4 bases and J 2 bases, leaving 9 bases between the germline ends. This CDR3 is CSVVVRAYEQYF. CDR3 DNA: TGCAGCGTTGTAGTCCGAGCCTACGAGCAGTACTTC.

Remarks on this clonotype: Being one base from a much bigger clone, this may be a read error. The V call is TRBV19, the J call TRBJ1-2, with D perhaps TRBD1 (6 bases). The CDR3 has 15 amino acids. The V end was cut by 7 bases, the J end by 9 bases, with 24 bases between. Germline-derived CDR1 and CDR2 are LNHDA and SQIVND (reference sequence). The DNA for the CDR3 is TGTGCCAGTAAAGGAACCGGGACAAGGATTTTGAGCTACACCTTC. Amino acids: CASKGTGTRILSYTF.

Comment on this clonotype: A much larger clone lies one base from this, so it may be a read error. CDR3 residues: CASSRAGAVYNSPHHF. The CDR3 nucleotides read TGTGCCAGCAGCCGAGCGGGGGCAGTCTATAATTCACCCCACCACTTT. This rearrangement joins TRBV5-6 to TRBJ1-6, with D possibly matching TRBD1 (6 bases). CDR1 SGHDT and CDR2 YYEEEE come from the germline V gene. The CDR3 contains 16 residues. The full variable domain, its missing parts supplied by reference TRBV5-6 and TRBJ1-6, is DAGVTQSPTHLIKTRGQQVTLRCSPKSGHDTVSWYQQALGQGPQFIFQYYEEEERQRGNFPDRFSGHQFPNYSSELNVNALLLGDSALYLCASSRAGAVYNSPHHFGNGTRLTVT.

The rearrangement links TRBV5-1 to TRBJ1-1, with 7 bases lining up with TRBD1. The CDR3 is made up of 15 amino acids. V trimming: 1 base; J trimming: 6 bases; junction bases outside the gene matches: 9. Germline loops: CDR1 SGHRS, CDR2 YFSETQ. The CDR3 sequence is CASSLSAGTASEAFF. The CDR3 DNA follows: TGCGCCAGCAGCTTGTCAGCCGGGACAGCATCTGAAGCTTTCTTT.

The table lists this clonotype with a count of one. The chain recombines TRBV7-2 with TRBJ2-7; D unresolved. Germline CDR1 and CDR2: SGHTA and FQGNSA. Trimming cost V 3 bases and J 0 bases, with 6 bases left between them. The CDR3 runs 13 residues. CDR3 DNA: TGTGCCAGCAGCTTTACGTACTCCTACGAGCAGTACTTC. Translation gives CASSFTYSYEQYF.

The V call is TRBV25-1, the J call TRBJ2-5; the match to TRBD2 covers 11 bases. Germline V gene lookup returns CDR1 MGHDK and CDR2 SYGVNS. This CDR3 is built from 14 residues. CDR3 nucleotide sequence: TGTGCTAGAGTGGCTAGCGGGAGGTGGGAGACCCAGTACTTC. Residues: CARVASGRWETQYF.

CDR3 region: CATSDQIGYGYTF. For the CDR3, the DNA is TGTGCCACCAGTGACCAGATAGGCTATGGCTACACCTTC. The V gene is TRBV24-1, the J gene TRBJ1-2; D is undetermined. Germline-derived CDR1 and CDR2 are KGHDR and SFDVKD. V lost 4 bases to trimming and J lost 4 bases, with 9 bases between them. The CDR3 loop spans 13 amino acids.

The J gene is TRBJ2-7, the V gene TRBV6-1; D gene uncertain. Germline lookup yields CDR1 MNHNS and CDR2 SASEGT. The V gene lost 5 bases and the J gene lost 4 bases, with 12 bases spanning the gap. This CDR3 region has 13 residues. The CDR3 bases are TGTGCCAGCAGTACAGAAAATGCTTACGAGCAGTACTTC. Its protein product is CASSTENAYEQYF.

The chain joins TRBV7-3 to TRBJ2-7; D is perhaps TRBD2 (5 bases). The length of the CDR3 is 14 residues. Trimming took 11 bases from V and 2 from J, leaving 19 bases between them. Germline V gene data show CDR1 as SGHTA and CDR2 as FQGTGA. The CDR3 region is CALALLSAPYEQYF. CDR3 DNA: TGTGCCCTAGCACTACTATCGGCTCCCTACGAGCAGTACTTC. Full variable domain (rest looked up from reference TRBV7-3 and TRBJ2-7): GAGVSQTPSNKVTEKGKYVELRCDPISGHTALYWYRQSLGQGPEFLIYFQGTGAADDSGLPNDRFFAVRPEGSVSTLKIQRTERGDSAVYLCALALLSAPYEQYFGPGTRLTVT.

This chain joins TRBV28 and TRBJ2-7; possibly TRBD1 for D (5 bases). The CDR3 is 15 residues long. V was clipped by 2 bases and J by 2 bases, with 13 bases between them. Germline lookup yields CDR1 MDHEN and CDR2 SYDVKM. This CDR3 is CASSLGQGKTYEQYF. The DNA for the CDR3 is TGTGCCAGCAGTTTAGGGCAGGGAAAGACCTACGAGCAGTACTTC.

V is TRBV19 and J is TRBJ1-4; 7 bases match TRBD1. CDR1 and CDR2 (germline): LNHDA, SQIVND (reference sequence). This CDR3 spans 14 amino acids. Trimming cost V 5 bases and J 3 bases; bases outside gene matches: 3. The CDR3 DNA sequence: TGTGCCAGTAGTGTACAGGGGTCTAATGAAAAACTGTTTTTT. It is translated as CASSVQGSNEKLFF.